Each of the 23 T cell receptor beta chains below was sequenced from the same sample in a study of radiotherapy plus CTLA-4 blockade in lung cancer. Some clones are missing from TCRdb's copy, which holds only in-frame ones; the method was immunoSEQ multiplex PCR. This sample yields 39,000 or so clones, of which about 73% are seen a single time; approximately 8.9% belongs to the top ten. The source material was peripheral blood, sampled from a patient treated with radiotherapy plus ipilimumab. Receptors were obtained from a human donor with non-small cell lung cancer who had stable disease on radiotherapy plus ipilimumab.

The rearrangement uses TRBV11-1 and TRBJ1-6; TRBD1 matches 7 bases. Germline CDR1 SGHAT, CDR2 FQDESV (reference sequence). The CDR3 sequence is 16 residues long. With V trimmed by 8 bases and J by 1 base, 8 bases remained unmatched. CDR3 region: CASASRGPSYNSPLHF. CDR3 bases: TGTGCCAGCGCATCGAGGGGGCCATCCTATAATTCACCCCTCCACTTT.

The V and J genes are TRBV5-1 and TRBJ2-7, with TRBD2 matching 10 bases. Per the germline V gene, CDR1 is SGHRS and CDR2 is YFSETQ. The CDR3 has 17 amino acids. J was trimmed by 6 bases and V by 2 bases; bases with no gene match: 14. The CDR3 sequence: CASSLTSGEVVALEQYF. DNA for the CDR3: TGCGCCAGCAGCTTAACTAGCGGGGAGGTGGTTGCCCTCGAGCAGTACTTC.

The chain employs TRBV9 and TRBJ2-3; TRBD2 agrees at 10 bases. V dropped 6 bases and J dropped 8; count of bases not matched to a gene: 6. CDR3 size: 13 residues. Germline V CDR1 and CDR2: SGDLS, YYNGEE. The CDR3, as DNA: TGTGCCAGCACCGAAGTAGCGGGAGGTACGCAGTATTTT. The encoded protein is CASTEVAGGTQYF.

This chain links TRBV6-1 with TRBJ1-4; perhaps TRBD1 as D (6 bases). The CDR3 totals 14 residues. V was cut by 6 bases and J by 8 bases, with 16 bases left in between. The germline CDR1 and CDR2 sequences are MNHNS and SASEGT. This CDR3 reads CASSPTRGKEKLFF. Written as DNA, the CDR3 is TGTGCCAGCAGCCCAACAAGGGGGAAGGAAAAACTGTTTTTT.

This chain uses TRBV2 with TRBJ1-5, with D hard to call. Germline V lookup: CDR1 SNHLY, CDR2 FYNNEI. Trimming took 4 bases from V and 4 from J, leaving 11 bases between them. The CDR3 is made up of 14 amino acids. CDR3 sequence (DNA): TGTGCCAGCAGTGCCGAGGGCAGGAATCAGCCCCAGCATTTT. Amino acids: CASSAEGRNQPQHF.

V gene TRBV4-1 combines with J gene TRBJ2-7; D remains ambiguous. Trimming stripped 0 bases from V and 5 bases from J, with 11 bases between. The CDR3 is made up of 14 amino acids. Germline V gene data show CDR1 as MGHRA and CDR2 as YSYEKL. The DNA of the CDR3 is TGCGCCAGCAGCCAAGAATGGGTTGCCCACGAGCAGTACGTC. Its protein product is CASSQEWVAHEQYV.

The V and J genes are TRBV10-3 and TRBJ2-3; D unresolved. In germline, CDR1 is ENHRY, CDR2 SYGVKD. The CDR3 is 13 residues long. V was shortened by 1 base and J by 2 bases, with 4 bases between the two germline ends. In DNA, the CDR3 is TGTGCCATCAGTGAGTTTAACACAGATACGCAGTATTTT. Its translation: CAISEFNTDTQYF.

This clone has a handful of counts. This chain links TRBV19 with TRBJ1-1; D might be TRBD1 (5 bases). The germline V gene encodes CDR1 LNHDA and CDR2 SQIVND (reference sequence). This CDR3 spans 12 amino acids. The V and J ends lost 6 bases and 10 bases respectively, with 15 bases between them. The CDR3 region has the DNA TGTGCCAGTAGCCAGGGCCTCCTGGGAGCTTTCTTT. It codes for CASSQGLLGAFF.

On this clone: The conserved phenylalanine or tryptophan normally closing the CDR3 is absent here, so this likely arose from a read error. The genes are TRBV6-5 and TRBJ1-2, with D possibly TRBD1 on 6 matching bases. In germline, CDR1 is MNHEY, CDR2 SVGAGI. The CDR3 is 13 residues long. Trimming cost V 7 bases and J 8 bases, with 17 bases left between them. CDR3 region: CASTSWGARGYTV. The CDR3 DNA is TGTGCCAGCACCTCGTGGGGGGCTCGAGGCTACACCGTC.

This chain links TRBV27 with TRBJ2-5; TRBD2 matches at 11 bases. The J segment lost 1 base and the V segment lost 6 bases, leaving 10 bases of the junction unmatched. This CDR3 spans 17 amino acids. Looked up from germline, CDR1 is MNHEY and CDR2 is SMNVEV (reference sequence). Here the CDR3 DNA reads TGTGCCAGCAGCCTGGGCGGTAGCGGGGGGGCCCAAGAGACCCAGTACTTC. As protein: CASSLGGSGGAQETQYF.

CDR3 region: CASSQGGTDTQYF. The CDR3 DNA follows: TGTGCCAGCAGCCAAGGGGGGACAGATACGCAGTATTTT. The rearrangement joins TRBV14 to TRBJ2-3; D possibly matches TRBD1 or TRBD2 (5 bases each). The germline CDR1 and CDR2 sequences are SGHDN and FVKESK. The CDR3 sequence is 13 residues long. Between the trimmed V and J ends, which lost 1 base and 3 bases, there was a span of 5 bases.

In this sample, this clone is large. The rearrangement joins TRBV19 to TRBJ2-1; 14 nucleotides line up with TRBD2. Germline V gives CDR1 LNHDA, CDR2 SQIVND (reference sequence). With V trimmed by 6 bases and J by 12 bases, 16 bases remained unmatched. This CDR3 region has 17 residues. In nucleotides, the CDR3 is TGTGCCAGTAGCATGACTAGCGGGGGGGCCTTCATCCGCGGGCAGTTCTTC. Protein sequence: CASSMTSGGAFIRGQFF. The full variable domain, rest sourced from reference TRBV19 and TRBJ2-1, is DGGITQSPKYLFRKEGQNVTLSCEQNLNHDAMYWYRQDPGQGLRLIYYSQIVNDFQKGDIAEGYSVSREKKESFPLTVTSAQKNPTAFYLCASSMTSGGAFIRGQFFGPGTRLTVL.

CDR3 protein: CASSLSLRDTQYF. The DNA for the CDR3 is TGTGCCAGCAGCTTAAGTCTGAGAGATACGCAGTATTTT. The chain joins TRBV7-3 to TRBJ2-3, with D unclear. Trimming removed 1 base at V and 5 bases at J, with 7 bases between. Germline V gene data show CDR1 as SGHTA and CDR2 as FQGTGA. This CDR3 has 13 amino acids. The variable domain in full, with the rest retrieved from reference TRBV7-3 and TRBJ2-3, is GAGVSQTPSNKVTEKGKYVELRCDPISGHTALYWYRQSLGQGPEFLIYFQGTGAADDSGLPNDRFFAVRPEGSVSTLKIQRTERGDSAVYLCASSLSLRDTQYFGPGTRLTVL.

J is TRBJ2-7 and V is TRBV6-5, with D hard to call. This CDR3 comprises 13 residues. V lost 8 bases to trimming and J lost 1 base, with 12 bases between them. From germline, CDR1 is MNHEY and CDR2 SVGAGI. The CDR3 nucleotides read TGTGCCAGCGCGCAATCCTTTTCCTACGAGCAGTACGTC. Translation gives CASAQSFSYEQYV.

The chain employs TRBV11-3 and TRBJ2-1, with TRBD1 matching over 7 bases. The V gene end was trimmed by 1 base and the J gene end by 7 bases; junction bases not matched to a gene: 7. The CDR3 is 15 amino acids. Per the germline V gene, CDR1 is SGHNT and CDR2 is YENEEA. The CDR3 DNA is TGTGCCAGCAGCTTAGGGAGACAGGGTGTAAATGAGCAGTTCTTC. Protein: CASSLGRQGVNEQFF. The full variable domain, with the rest looked up from reference TRBV11-3 and TRBJ2-1, is EAGVVQSPRYKIIEKKQPVAFWCNPISGHNTLYWYLQNLGQGPELLIRYENEEAVDDSQLPKDRFSAERLKGVDSTLKIQPAELGDSAVYLCASSLGRQGVNEQFFGPGTRLTVL.

V usage is TRBV28 and J usage is TRBJ1-5; no clear D gene. This CDR3 has 13 amino acids. Germline values: CDR1 MDHEN, CDR2 SYDVKM. V lost 3 bases, J lost 2 bases, and 5 bases lay in between. CDR3 coding DNA: TGTGCCAGCAGTTTTGGCGGCAATCAGCCCCAGCATTTT. Translating it yields CASSFGGNQPQHF.

The chain couples TRBV6-6 to TRBJ2-6, with a weak D call TRBD1 (5 bases). V lost 8 bases and J 0 bases, leaving 11 bases between the germline ends. The CDR3 spans 15 residues. Germline-derived CDR1 and CDR2 are MNHNY and SVGAGI (reference sequence). CDR3 sequence: CASRQGYSGANVLTF. In DNA form, the CDR3 reads TGTGCCAGCCGTCAGGGATACTCTGGGGCCAACGTCCTGACTTTC.

The rearrangement links TRBV28 to TRBJ2-7, with no clear D. V dropped 2 bases and J dropped 4 bases, with 9 bases sitting between them. Germline V gives CDR1 MDHEN, CDR2 SYDVKM. The CDR3 loop spans 13 amino acids. CDR3 DNA: TGTGCCAGCAGTTTAGACTCGAAGTACGAGCAGTACGTC. This gives the protein CASSLDSKYEQYV.

The V gene is TRBV19, the J gene TRBJ2-1; TRBD1 or TRBD2 may be the D gene (6 bases each). The CDR3 contains 16 residues. Trimming stripped 1 base from V and 4 bases from J, with 14 bases between. From germline, CDR1 is LNHDA and CDR2 SQIVND (reference sequence). The CDR3 DNA is TGTGCCAGTAGTATAGGTGGGGGGCGCTGGTACAATGAGCAGTTCTTC. As protein: CASSIGGGRWYNEQFF.

The chain employs TRBV7-8 and TRBJ2-5, with D uncertain. Trimming took off 1 base at V and 0 bases at J, with 9 bases between the two ends. CDR1 SGHVS and CDR2 FQNEAQ come from the germline V gene. The CDR3 totals 15 residues. The CDR3 region has the DNA TGTGCCAGCAGCTTAGTTGGCTCATACCAAGAGACCCAGTACTTC. It translates to CASSLVGSYQETQYF.

V and J are TRBV15 and TRBJ1-2; D is possibly TRBD1 (6 bases). V dropped 1 base and J dropped 2 bases, with 11 bases sitting between them. Germline loops: CDR1 LNHNV, CDR2 YYDKDF (reference sequence). The CDR3 covers 15 residues. CDR3 nucleotide sequence: TGTGCCACCAGCAGAGTCGGAACAGGGAACTATGGCTACACCTTC. Translating it yields CATSRVGTGNYGYTF.

The gene calls are TRBV6-1 and TRBJ2-7; TRBD1 might be the D (6 bases). Germline V gene data show CDR1 as MNHNS and CDR2 as SASEGT. The CDR3 has 12 residues. With 6 bases removed from V and 5 bases from J, the gap between germline ends came to 11 bases. The CDR3 reads CASRQGANEQYF. Written as DNA, the CDR3 is TGTGCCAGCAGACAGGGTGCCAACGAGCAGTACTTC.

The V gene is TRBV2, the J gene TRBJ1-5; D is uncertain. With 8 bases removed from V and 0 bases from J, the gap between germline ends came to 17 bases. CDR1 is SNHLY and CDR2 is FYNNEI in the germline V gene. The CDR3 has 16 residues. The DNA of the CDR3 is TGTGCCAGCCTTCTGGAGGGCACAGCTAGCAATCAGCCCCAGCATTTT. Protein product: CASLLEGTASNQPQHF.